This record concerns one T cell receptor (beta chain) sequence. Its antigen is not known. TCRdb passed the reads through MiXCR, listing each CDR3 protein once. This sample carries 640,000 or so distinct CDR3 sequences, roughly 36% of them seen once, and the ten largest clones take about 20%. This entry is derived from a study of T cell repertoires in cytomegalovirus infection. Looking at the study overall: Alongside well-studied HLA-B-restricted CMV epitopes, recently identified HLA-C-restricted CMV epitopes were also used. Through public TCR beta signatures, both CMV infection and matching HLA type were indicated. Study observations and caveats: The cumulative frequency of public TCR beta families identified carriers of CMV plus the relevant HLA. What dominated the ex vivo response were HLA-C-restricted CMV-specific TCR beta clonotypes.

V was clipped by 2 bases and J by 5 bases; unmatched bases: 9. Germline V gene lookup returns CDR1 MGHRA and CDR2 YSYEKL. The CDR3 consists of 17 residues. The gene calls are TRBV4-1 and TRBJ2-3, with 11 bases identical to TRBD2. The source of this sequence is a human donor in good health (CMV status not recorded). Some clones in this sample may be carry-over from other donors' samples. The sample was cultured PBMCs, taken from culture after CMV antigen stimulation. The CDR3 loop is CASSQPYSGRAQDTQYF. The DNA for the CDR3 is TGCGCCAGCAGCCAACCCTATAGCGGGAGGGCCCAAGATACGCAGTATTTT.